The 14 T cell receptor beta chains in this list originate from one sample, sequenced in a study of human T cells and chemical hapten exposure. From the RACE reads, TCRdb called clonotypes with MiXCR, one entry per CDR3 protein. This sample has more than 100,000 distinct CDR3 sequences, with roughly 12% found just once. As to time point: patch test 3, about 24 weeks after DPC sensitization. The treatment denotes: therapeutic diphenylcyclopropenone sensitization with weekly scalp DPC. Sequenced here: whole blood, sampled in connection with sensitization to the hapten diphenylcyclopropenone (DPC). Receptors were obtained from a woman aged 45 to 65 with alopecia areata. Some clones in this sample may be carry-over from other donors' samples.

The chain employs TRBV3-1 and TRBJ1-1; D might be TRBD1 (6 bases). Germline CDR1 LGHDT, CDR2 YNNKEL (reference sequence). The CDR3 has 15 amino acids. The V and J ends lost 2 bases and 1 base respectively, with 11 bases between them. The CDR3 region is CASSQRGGRNTEAFF. The CDR3, as DNA: TGTGCCAGCAGCCAAAGAGGGGGACGGAACACTGAAGCTTTCTTT.

Comments on this clonotype: Germline is not matched at one junction end, which may reflect a read error. The CDR3 region is CATSRRLETQSF. The CDR3, as DNA: TGTGCCACCAGCAGAAGACTTGAGACCCAGTCCTTC. This chain links TRBV15 with TRBJ2-5; the D is unclear. The CDR3 has 12 amino acids. Germline loops: CDR1 LNHNV, CDR2 YYDKDF (reference sequence).

J is TRBJ2-7 and V is TRBV20-1; 14 nucleotides align to TRBD2. This CDR3 region has 16 residues. Trimming at V came to 7 bases and at J to 4 bases, leaving 12 bases not matched to a gene. CDR1 is DFQATT, CDR2 SNEGSKA, per germline (reference sequence). The CDR3 reads CSVPGLAGVGPYEQYF. The CDR3 region has the DNA TGCAGTGTCCCGGGACTAGCGGGAGTAGGCCCTTACGAGCAGTACTTC.

The chain employs TRBV6-6 and TRBJ2-5, with D possibly TRBD1 on 6 matching bases. V gave up 2 bases and J gave up 5 bases, with 9 bases separating them. The V gene's germline CDR1 is MNHNY and CDR2 SVGAGI (reference sequence). The CDR3 runs to 13 residues. CDR3 nucleotides: TGTGCCAGCAGTTACACGAGGGGGGAGACCCAGTACTTC. Translated, it gives CASSYTRGETQYF.

This clonotype came up once. The V and J genes are TRBV4-3 and TRBJ1-1; D gene unclear. From germline, CDR1 is LGHNA and CDR2 YSLEER. The CDR3 is 16 amino acids. The germline V and J ends were trimmed by 0 bases and 4 bases, with 15 bases remaining between them. The CDR3 nucleotides are TGCGCCAGCAGCCAAGATAGGCCCACGCTGGGCACTGAAGCTTTCTTT. It translates to CASSQDRPTLGTEAFF.

This clonotype was seen repeatedly, ten times or more. V and J are TRBV5-1 and TRBJ1-2; D unresolved. This CDR3 has 17 amino acids. With 0 bases removed from V and 3 bases from J, the gap between germline ends came to 18 bases. The germline gives CDR1 SGHRS, CDR2 YFSETQ. The CDR3 is CASSLAWAEDIYYGYTF. In nucleotides, the CDR3 is TGCGCCAGCAGCTTGGCCTGGGCAGAAGATATTTACTATGGCTACACCTTC. The variable domain in full, completed from reference TRBV5-1 and TRBJ1-2, reads KAGVTQTPRYLIKTRGQQVTLSCSPISGHRSVSWYQQTPGQGLQFLFEYFSETQRNKGNFPGRFSGRQFSNSRSEMNVSTLELGDSALYLCASSLAWAEDIYYGYTFGSGTRLTVV.

There are a few counts of this clonotype. V is TRBV7-3 and J is TRBJ2-5, with D maybe TRBD2 (7 bases). The CDR3 totals 16 residues. Germline V CDR1 and CDR2: SGHTA, FQGTGA. The V end lost 5 bases, the J end lost 5 bases, and 21 bases lay between the germline ends. The DNA of the CDR3 is TGTGCCAGCAGCCGCTGGGGGGGGGCCGAGGTGGAGACCCAGTACTTC. This sequence encodes CASSRWGGAEVETQYF.

This chain joins TRBV3-1 and TRBJ2-3; D is ambiguous. Trimming pared 1 base from V and 1 base from J, leaving 21 bases between. Germline assignment: CDR1 LGHDT and CDR2 YNNKEL (reference sequence). CDR3 length equals 19 residues. In DNA, the CDR3 is TGTGCCAGCAGCCAAGTGTCGATCATCACCTCCCAGGGCACAGATACGCAGTATTTT. Its translation: CASSQVSIITSQGTDTQYF.

Of note for this clonotype: Compared with germline, one end of the junction differs, possibly owing to a read error. The chain carries TRBV5-1 and TRBJ1-4; 8 positions match TRBD1. The germline CDR1 and CDR2 sequences are SGHRS and YFSETQ. The CDR3 spans 16 residues. CDR3 nucleotide sequence: TGCGCCAGCAGCAGCGGACAGGGCGTAACTAATGGAAAACTGTTTTTT. Protein sequence: CASSSGQGVTNGKLFF.

This clonotype showed up just a few times. The CDR3 nucleotides read TGCGCCAGCAGCTTGGTAGGGGAAGAGCTAGCCAAAAACATTCAGTACTTC. Encoded protein: CASSLVGEELAKNIQYF. The chain combines TRBV5-1 with TRBJ2-4, with D possibly TRBD1 on 5 matching bases. This CDR3 region has 17 residues. Trimming took off 0 bases at V and 0 bases at J, with 13 bases between the two ends. Germline CDR1 and CDR2: SGHRS and YFSETQ.

This sequence joins TRBV7-9 and TRBJ1-6; a weak D match, TRBD1 (6 bases). The CDR3 spans 14 residues. V gave up 0 bases and J gave up 8 bases, with 8 bases separating them. Germline lookup yields CDR1 SEHNR and CDR2 FQNEAQ (reference sequence). The CDR3 sequence: CASSLAQGYSPLHF. CDR3 bases: TGTGCCAGCAGCTTAGCGCAGGGGTATTCACCCCTCCACTTT.

The CDR3 nucleotides are TGTGCCAGCAGTTTAGCATCAGGGGACACTGAAGCTTTCTTT. Its translation: CASSLASGDTEAFF. The genes are TRBV12-3 or TRBV12-4 and TRBJ1-1, with D possibly TRBD1 on 6 matching bases. V shed 0 bases and J shed 3 bases, with 8 bases lying between them. The CDR3 contains 14 residues.

The V call is TRBV6-5, the J call TRBJ1-6; 7 nucleotides match TRBD1. CDR1 and CDR2 (germline): MNHEY, SVGAGI. Trimming cost V 5 bases and J 8 bases; bases outside gene matches: 6. The CDR3 length is 14 residues. CDR3 in DNA: TGTGCCAGCAGTCGGGGACAGCATCATTCACCCCTCCACTTT. Translated, it gives CASSRGQHHSPLHF.

This clonotype was recorded a few times. The chain uses TRBV9 and TRBJ2-2; TRBD2 matches at 8 bases. The CDR3 totals 14 residues. Germline V lookup: CDR1 SGDLS, CDR2 YYNGEE. V lost 0 bases and J lost 6; bases outside the gene matches: 1. The CDR3 spells CASSVVAGPGELFF. The CDR3 coding sequence is TGTGCCAGCAGCGTAGTAGCGGGGCCCGGGGAGCTGTTTTTT.